These 2 T cell receptor beta chains share one sample of origin, sequenced in a study of tumor-infiltrating lymphocytes in localized non-small cell lung cancer. Libraries were prepared by immunoSEQ multiplex PCR; TCRdb keeps only in-frame clonotypes and omits some of them. The repertoire includes around 1,500 clones, 30% to 40% of them detected once, and roughly 15% sits in the top ten. Sequencing input: uninvolved lung tissue not adjacent to the tumor. These receptors were obtained from a human donor with non-small cell lung cancer.

By sample fraction, this clone is large (0.1 to 1%). The chain recombines TRBV28 with TRBJ1-5, with D possibly matching TRBD1 (5 bases). Trimming stripped 6 bases from V and 5 bases from J, with 17 bases between. This CDR3 is 15 amino acids long. Germline V gene data show CDR1 as MDHEN and CDR2 as SYDVKM. CDR3 sequence (DNA): TGTGCCAGCAGCCCTACAGGCGCCGGGTATCAGCCCCAGCATTTT. Amino acids: CASSPTGAGYQPQHF.

This clone was counted between two and nine times. The rearrangement links TRBV5-1 to TRBJ1-4, with 9 bases that match TRBD1. The junction had 3 bases not matched to a gene; V was cut back by 4 bases and J by 2 bases. The CDR3 loop spans 15 amino acids. Germline V lookup: CDR1 SGHRS, CDR2 YFSETQ. CDR3 amino acids: CASSGTGNTNEKLFF. CDR3 in DNA: TGCGCCAGCAGCGGGACAGGGAATACTAATGAAAAACTGTTTTTT.